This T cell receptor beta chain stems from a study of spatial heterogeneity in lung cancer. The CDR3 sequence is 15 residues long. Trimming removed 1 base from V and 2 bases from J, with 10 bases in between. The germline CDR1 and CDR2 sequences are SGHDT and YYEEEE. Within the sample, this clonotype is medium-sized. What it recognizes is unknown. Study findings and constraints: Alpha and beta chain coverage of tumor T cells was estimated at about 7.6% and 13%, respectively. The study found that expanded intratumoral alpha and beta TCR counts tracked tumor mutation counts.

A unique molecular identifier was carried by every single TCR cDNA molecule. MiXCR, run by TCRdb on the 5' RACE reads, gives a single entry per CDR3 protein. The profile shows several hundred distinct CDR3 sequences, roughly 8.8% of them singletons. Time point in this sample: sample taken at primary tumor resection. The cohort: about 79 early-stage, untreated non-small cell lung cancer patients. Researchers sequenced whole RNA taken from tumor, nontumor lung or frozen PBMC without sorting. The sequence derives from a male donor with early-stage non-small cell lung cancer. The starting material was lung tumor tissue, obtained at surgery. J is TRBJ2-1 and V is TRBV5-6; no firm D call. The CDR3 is CASSLYQETYNEQFF. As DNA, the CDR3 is TGTGCCAGCAGCTTGTATCAGGAGACCTACAATGAGCAGTTCTTC.